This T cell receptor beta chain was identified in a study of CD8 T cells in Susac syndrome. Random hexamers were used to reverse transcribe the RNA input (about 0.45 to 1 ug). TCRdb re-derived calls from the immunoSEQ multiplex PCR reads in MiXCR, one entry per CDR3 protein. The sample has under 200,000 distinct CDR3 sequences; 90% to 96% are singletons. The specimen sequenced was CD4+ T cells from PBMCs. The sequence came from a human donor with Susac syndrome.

In DNA form, the CDR3 reads TGTGCCAGCAGTTACTCGTTTGTAGCGGGAGGTTCCTACGAGCAGTACTTC. It specifies CASSYSFVAGGSYEQYF. The chain is built from TRBV6-5 and TRBJ2-7, with 10 positions matching TRBD2. V lost 0 bases, J lost 1 base, and 6 bases stayed unmatched. CDR1 and CDR2 (germline): MNHEY, SVGAGI. The CDR3 has 17 amino acids.